These T cell receptor beta chains were read from a single sample in a study of blood T cell repertoires in COVID-19. Profiling relied on immunoSEQ multiplex PCR, and the TCRdb table lists in-frame clones only, not all of them. The sample lists some 190,000 clones; around 80% were seen once. Specimen: PBMCs or T cells enriched from blood (not recorded which). The receptors shown here come from a man aged 25 to 40 with acute COVID-19. Both conserved end residues are trimmed from each CDR3.

J: TRBJ1-2; V: TRBV27; CDR3: ASSLGTGGRNGYT
J: TRBJ1-1; V: TRBV9; CDR3: ASSVASEGWGTEAF
J: TRBJ1-6; V: TRBV15; CDR3: ATSRDESPLH
J: TRBJ1-5; V: TRBV19; CDR3: ASSFQNSNQPQH
J: TRBJ2-1; V: TRBV5-1; CDR3: ASSLAGNSYNEQF
J: TRBJ2-1; V: TRBV11-2; CDR3: ASSSGTRAVNEQF
J: TRBJ2-2; V: TRBV11-3; CDR3: ASSPHRGTGELF
J: TRBJ2-7; V: TRBV6-5; CDR3: ASSYQGRYEQY
J: TRBJ1-1; V: TRBV19; CDR3: ASRETGGYTEAF
J: TRBJ2-7; V: TRBV29-1; CDR3: SVNDRDRSEQY
J: TRBJ1-1; V: TRBV12-3/TRBV12-4; CDR3: ASSNRGRAF
J: TRBJ2-5; V: TRBV5-1; CDR3: ASSLDGTGQETQY
J: TRBJ2-7; V: TRBV10-3; CDR3: ASSWGGSYEQY
J: TRBJ1-2; V: TRBV6-1; CDR3: ASSEVGTGARYGYT
J: TRBJ2-7; V: TRBV24-1; CDR3: ATSDPRGVYEQY